This entry features one TCR beta chain sequence. Its target is unknown. Profiling relied on immunoSEQ multiplex PCR, and the TCRdb table lists in-frame clones only, not all of them. The sample holds about 91,000 clones; approximately 75% are singletons and the top ten take more than 13%. This sample is drawn from a study of radiotherapy plus CTLA-4 blockade in lung cancer. Looking at the study overall: Patients showed objective responses in 15% to 20% of cases, and disease control was achieved by approximately 30%.

Study outcomes and limitations: The study found tumor-derived TCR clones expanded in blood after radiotherapy plus ipilimumab.

Enrolled patients, whose metastatic non-small-cell lung cancer was chemo-refractory, received focal radiation plus CTLA-4 blockade with ipilimumab. V lost 1 base and J 11 bases, leaving 15 bases between the germline ends. Germline lookup yields CDR1 SGHNT and CDR2 YENEEA. The CDR3 is 14 residues long. The specimen comprised peripheral blood, sampled from a patient treated with radiotherapy plus ipilimumab. The TCR comes from a human donor with non-small cell lung cancer that progressed on radiotherapy plus ipilimumab. The chain recombines TRBV11-3 with TRBJ2-1; D is possibly TRBD2 (5 bases). This chain's CDR3 is CASSLAGRPKKQFF. As DNA, the CDR3 is TGTGCCAGCAGCTTAGCGGGAAGGCCCAAAAAGCAGTTCTTC.